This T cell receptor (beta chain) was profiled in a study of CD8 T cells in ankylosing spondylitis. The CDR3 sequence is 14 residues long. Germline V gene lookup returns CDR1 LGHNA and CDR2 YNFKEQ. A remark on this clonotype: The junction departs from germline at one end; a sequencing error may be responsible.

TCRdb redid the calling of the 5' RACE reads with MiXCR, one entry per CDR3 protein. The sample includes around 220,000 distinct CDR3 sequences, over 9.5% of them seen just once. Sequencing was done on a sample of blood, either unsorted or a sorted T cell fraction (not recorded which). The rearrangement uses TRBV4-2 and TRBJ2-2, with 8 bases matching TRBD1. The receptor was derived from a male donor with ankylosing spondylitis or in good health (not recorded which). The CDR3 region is CASAGTGDTGALFF. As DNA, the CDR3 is TGTGCCAGCGCCGGGACAGGAGACACCGGGGCGCTGTTTTTT.